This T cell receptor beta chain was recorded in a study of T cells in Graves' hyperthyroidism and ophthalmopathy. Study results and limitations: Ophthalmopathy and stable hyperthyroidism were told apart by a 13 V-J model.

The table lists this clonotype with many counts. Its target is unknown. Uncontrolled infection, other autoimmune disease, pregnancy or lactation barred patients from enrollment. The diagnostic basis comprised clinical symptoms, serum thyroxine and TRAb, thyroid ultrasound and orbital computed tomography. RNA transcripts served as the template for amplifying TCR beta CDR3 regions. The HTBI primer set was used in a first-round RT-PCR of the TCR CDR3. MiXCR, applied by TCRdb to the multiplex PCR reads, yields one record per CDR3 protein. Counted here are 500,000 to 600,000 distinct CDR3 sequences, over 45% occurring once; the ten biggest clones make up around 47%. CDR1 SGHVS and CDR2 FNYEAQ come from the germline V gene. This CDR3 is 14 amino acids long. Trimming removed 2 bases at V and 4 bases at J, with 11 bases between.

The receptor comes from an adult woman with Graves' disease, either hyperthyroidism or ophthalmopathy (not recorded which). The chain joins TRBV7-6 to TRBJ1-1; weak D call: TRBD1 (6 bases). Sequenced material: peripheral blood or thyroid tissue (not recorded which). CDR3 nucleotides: TGTGCCAGCAGCTTACAGGAGGGGGGCACTGAAGCTTTCTTT. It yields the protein CASSLQEGGTEAFF. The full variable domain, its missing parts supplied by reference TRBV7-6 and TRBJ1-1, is GAGVSQSPRYKVTKRGQDVALRCDPISGHVSLYWYRQALGQGPEFLTYFNYEAQQDKSGLPNDRFSAERPEGSISTLTIQRTEQRDSAMYRCASSLQEGGTEAFFGQGTRLTVV.